Presented here are 28 T cell receptor beta chains from one specimen sequenced in a study of T cell responses to AZD1222 COVID-19 vaccine. Sequencing used immunoSEQ multiplex PCR; TCRdb keeps in-frame clones, though not all of them. The table has about 110,000 clones, approximately 85% seen once. This specimen consisted of peripheral blood, obtained on day 0 of AZD1222 vaccination. The receptors shown here come from an adult in good health.

This sequence joins TRBV7-3 and TRBJ2-5; TRBD2 matches 8 bases. Germline V gene data show CDR1 as SGHTA and CDR2 as FQGTGA. The CDR3 loop spans 17 amino acids. Unmatched junction bases numbered 9, after V lost 1 base and J lost 2 bases. CDR3 in amino acids: CASSLRGSRGGQETQYF. The CDR3 coding sequence is TGTGCCAGCAGCTTAAGAGGCAGCCGGGGGGGTCAAGAGACCCAGTACTTC.

The chain combines TRBV23-1 with TRBJ1-5; 10 positions agree with TRBD1. Being an ORF, TRBV23-1 has a function that is uncertain. V trimming: 7 bases; J trimming: 4 bases; junction bases outside the gene matches: 16. The CDR3 extends over 18 amino acids. Here the CDR3 reads CASNRPLRDRGGNQPQHF. CDR3 DNA sequence: TGCGCCAGCAATCGCCCGTTAAGGGACAGGGGAGGAAATCAGCCCCAGCATTTT.

The chain employs TRBV28 and TRBJ1-1; no clear D. CDR1 MDHEN and CDR2 SYDVKM come from the germline V gene. The CDR3 is 13 residues long. Between the trimmed V and J ends, which lost 5 bases and 2 bases, there was a span of 9 bases. Written as DNA, the CDR3 is TGTGCCAGCAGTCCTAGGCTAAACACTGAAGCTTTCTTT. This translates into CASSPRLNTEAFF.

The chain joins TRBV6-2 or TRBV6-3 to TRBJ1-1; D is perhaps TRBD1 (5 bases). The germline gives CDR1 MNHEY, CDR2 SVGEGT. V lost 7 bases to trimming and J lost 2 bases, with 17 bases between them. This CDR3 contains 15 residues. The CDR3 bases are TGTGCCAGCACCTACTCGGGACGGATAAACACTGAAGCTTTCTTT. Protein product: CASTYSGRINTEAFF.

V gene TRBV4-2 combines with J gene TRBJ1-1, with D possibly TRBD1 on 5 matching bases. The germline V gene encodes CDR1 LGHNA and CDR2 YNFKEQ. This CDR3 region has 15 residues. V lost 0 bases and J 4 bases, leaving 12 bases between the germline ends. This CDR3 is CASSQESGLGTEAFF. DNA for the CDR3: TGTGCCAGCAGCCAAGAGTCGGGGCTGGGCACTGAAGCTTTCTTT.

The chain uses TRBV27 and TRBJ1-5, with 7 bases lining up with TRBD1. Unmatched junction bases numbered 7, after V lost 5 bases and J lost 3 bases. Germline CDR1 MNHEY, CDR2 SMNVEV (reference sequence). This CDR3 region has 15 residues. The CDR3 region has the DNA TGTGCCAGCAGTCCGAAGGGGACAGTCAATCAGCCCCAGCATTTT. As protein: CASSPKGTVNQPQHF.

The chain has TRBV2 and TRBJ1-2; TRBD1 aligns across 9 bases. V dropped 9 bases and J dropped 5; count of bases not matched to a gene: 7. CDR3 size: 13 residues. Per the germline V gene, CDR1 is SNHLY and CDR2 is FYNNEI. The CDR3 loop is CARTGTGSYGYTF. The CDR3 DNA reads as TGTGCCAGAACCGGGACAGGGTCGTATGGCTACACCTTC.

V and J are TRBV4-1 and TRBJ2-7, with D maybe TRBD2 (7 bases). This CDR3 has 15 amino acids. The V end was cut by 4 bases, the J end by 2 bases, with 15 bases between. CDR1 and CDR2 (germline): MGHRA, YSYEKL. CDR3 residues: CASSPGGGRTYEQYF. DNA of the CDR3: TGCGCCAGCAGCCCTGGGGGGGGGCGCACCTACGAGCAGTACTTC.

The rearrangement joins TRBV7-9 to TRBJ1-6; 7 nucleotides align to TRBD1. There are 16 residues in the CDR3. From germline, CDR1 is SEHNR and CDR2 FQNEAQ (reference sequence). The ends lost 4 bases at V and 0 bases at J; junction bases unmatched: 3. The CDR3 is CASSSDRVSYNSPLHF. The CDR3 DNA follows: TGTGCCAGCAGCTCCGACAGGGTCTCCTATAATTCACCCCTCCACTTT.

The chain combines TRBV4-2 with TRBJ2-1, with a possible D match to TRBD2 (7 bases). V dropped 4 bases and J dropped 7 bases, with 23 bases sitting between them. The CDR3 runs to 17 residues. CDR1 is LGHNA and CDR2 is YNFKEQ in the germline V gene. CDR3 coding DNA: TGTGCCAGCAGCCGAAATCTGGGGGGCGGGGGTTCGAATGAGCAGTTCTTC. Residues: CASSRNLGGGGSNEQFF.

This clone appeared a single time. V and J are TRBV5-4 and TRBJ1-1; no firm D call. The CDR3 loop spans 12 amino acids. Trimming removed 2 bases from V and 7 bases from J, with 9 bases in between. Germline values: CDR1 SGHNT, CDR2 YYREEE (reference sequence). The CDR3 DNA follows: TGTGCCAGCAGCTTCACCGAGGGTGAAGCTTTCTTT. It is translated as CASSFTEGEAFF. Looking up the rest from reference TRBV5-4 and TRBJ1-1 gives the full variable domain: ETGVTQSPTHLIKTRGQQVTLRCSSQSGHNTVSWYQQALGQGPQFIFQYYREEENGRGNFPPRFSGLQFPNYSSELNVNALELDDSALYLCASSFTEGEAFFGQGTRLTVV.

In DNA form, the CDR3 reads TGTGCCAGTAGTGACGACAGGGGCACGGCCAAAAACATTCAGTACTTC. This encodes CASSDDRGTAKNIQYF. The chain is built from TRBV19 and TRBJ2-4; 8 bases fit TRBD1. The V segment lost 5 bases and the J segment 1 base; nucleotides outside the gene matches: 7. Germline CDR1 is LNHDA and CDR2 is SQIVND (reference sequence). The CDR3 spans 16 residues.

The chain uses TRBV28 and TRBJ2-5; 8 bases are a match to TRBD1. The CDR3 spans 14 residues. The ends lost 6 bases at V and 2 bases at J; junction bases unmatched: 5. Per the germline V gene, CDR1 is MDHEN and CDR2 is SYDVKM. The CDR3 sequence: CASSRRTGQETQYF. The CDR3 DNA reads as TGTGCCAGCAGCCGACGGACAGGGCAAGAGACCCAGTACTTC.

This clone was observed once. The chain links TRBV28 to TRBJ2-1; D could derive from TRBD1 or TRBD2 (5 bases each). Germline CDR1 is MDHEN and CDR2 is SYDVKM. The CDR3 runs to 20 residues. The ends were cut back, 4 bases at V and 3 bases at J, with 28 bases in the middle. CDR3 residues: CASSSLKGAKRRTLYNEQFF. The DNA of the CDR3 is TGTGCCAGCAGTTCCTTAAAAGGGGCCAAGCGGAGGACCCTCTACAATGAGCAGTTCTTC.

The sample holds a few counts of this clone. The DNA for the CDR3 is TGTGCCAGCAGCCTCACCGGGACAGGGGGGAGGCTTTGGGGCTACACCTTC. Amino acid sequence: CASSLTGTGGRLWGYTF. The genes are TRBV28 and TRBJ1-2; 11 positions agree with TRBD1. Germline V gene lookup returns CDR1 MDHEN and CDR2 SYDVKM. CDR3 size: 17 residues. With V trimmed by 6 bases and J by 8 bases, 17 bases remained unmatched.

CDR3 in amino acids: CASSDVKGYPTNYGYTF. The CDR3 nucleotides read TGTGCCAGCAGTGATGTGAAGGGTTACCCTACTAACTATGGCTACACCTTC. This rearrangement joins TRBV2 to TRBJ1-2; D is ambiguous. Between the trimmed V and J ends, which lost 3 bases and 0 bases, there was a span of 17 bases. Germline values: CDR1 SNHLY, CDR2 FYNNEI. The CDR3 runs to 17 residues.

This clone came up many times. This sequence joins TRBV19 and TRBJ1-5; possibly TRBD1 for D (5 bases). V shed 5 bases and J shed 2 bases, with 13 bases lying between them. Germline V gene data show CDR1 as LNHDA and CDR2 as SQIVND (reference sequence). The CDR3 covers 15 residues. The CDR3 loop reads CASSLREAGNQPQHF. The CDR3 coding sequence is TGTGCCAGTAGTCTCAGGGAAGCGGGCAATCAGCCCCAGCATTTT.

There are a few counts of this clone. This chain uses TRBV19 with TRBJ1-5, with a weak D call TRBD1 (5 bases). This CDR3 has 16 residues. V lost 1 base, J lost 7 bases, and 17 bases lay in between. Germline V gene sequence: CDR1 LNHDA, CDR2 SQIVND (reference sequence). The CDR3 here is CASSIAYQGGGQPQHF. The DNA for the CDR3 is TGTGCCAGTAGTATAGCCTACCAGGGTGGGGGACAGCCCCAGCATTTT.

V is TRBV4-1 and J is TRBJ2-5, with unresolved D. Germline CDR1 and CDR2: MGHRA and YSYEKL. This CDR3 has 13 amino acids. Trimming took off 1 base at V and 1 base at J, with 4 bases between the two ends. CDR3 amino acids: CASSQGAQETQYF. CDR3 DNA: TGCGCCAGCAGCCAAGGGGCCCAAGAGACCCAGTACTTC.

This sequence joins TRBV7-2 and TRBJ1-2; TRBD1 might be the D (6 bases). The CDR3 consists of 15 residues. The germline V and J ends were trimmed by 1 base and 4 bases, with 13 bases remaining between them. Per germline, CDR1 SGHTA and CDR2 FQGNSA. The CDR3 is CASSLVDSMAYGYTF. For the CDR3, the DNA is TGTGCCAGCAGCTTAGTGGACAGCATGGCCTATGGCTACACCTTC.

This clone appeared a single time. The CDR3 spells CASRPDNQETQYF. Here the CDR3 DNA reads TGCGCCAGCCGCCCCGATAACCAAGAGACCCAGTACTTC. The rearrangement joins TRBV5-1 to TRBJ2-5; the D is unclear. Per the germline V gene, CDR1 is SGHRS and CDR2 is YFSETQ. The CDR3 is made up of 13 amino acids. V lost 7 bases, J lost 0 bases, and 10 bases lay in between.

In this sample, this clone turned up once. V gene TRBV11-2 combines with J gene TRBJ2-5; 8 positions agree with TRBD1. Germline lookup yields CDR1 SGHAT and CDR2 FQNNGV. The CDR3 is 14 residues long. After removal of 5 bases from V and 7 bases from J, the junction contained 9 bases not matched to a gene. The CDR3 is CASSILGQAGTQYF. DNA of the CDR3: TGTGCCAGCAGCATATTGGGACAGGCGGGGACCCAGTACTTC.

The rearrangement joins TRBV7-2 to TRBJ2-5, with 8 bases lining up with TRBD2. J lost 5 bases, V lost 5 bases, and 7 bases had no gene match. The germline CDR1 and CDR2 sequences are SGHTA and FQGNSA. The CDR3 totals 14 residues. The CDR3 reads CASSLSGAGETQYF. CDR3 DNA: TGTGCCAGCAGCCTTAGCGGGGCAGGGGAGACCCAGTACTTC.

This chain links TRBV11-2 with TRBJ1-6; 7 positions match TRBD1. The J segment lost 5 bases and the V segment lost 6 bases, leaving 7 bases of the junction unmatched. Germline lookup yields CDR1 SGHAT and CDR2 FQNNGV. The CDR3 is 15 amino acids. The CDR3 loop reads CASSEDRRDNSPLHF. In DNA, the CDR3 is TGTGCCAGCAGTGAGGACAGGAGGGATAATTCACCCCTCCACTTT.

The chain employs TRBV19 and TRBJ2-7, with a possible D match to TRBD2 (6 bases). Trimming shortened V by 1 base and J by 6 bases, and 10 bases separated the two germline ends. The CDR3 covers 13 residues. Germline CDR1 and CDR2: LNHDA and SQIVND (reference sequence). The CDR3, as DNA: TGTGCCAGTAGTATAGGGGGGGAGGCCGAGCAGTACTTC. It is translated as CASSIGGEAEQYF. Complete variable domain (other parts from reference TRBV19 and TRBJ2-7): DGGITQSPKYLFRKEGQNVTLSCEQNLNHDAMYWYRQDPGQGLRLIYYSQIVNDFQKGDIAEGYSVSREKKESFPLTVTSAQKNPTAFYLCASSIGGEAEQYFGPGTRLTVT.

V usage is TRBV6-5 and J usage is TRBJ2-5, with unresolved D. Trimming cost V 4 bases and J 2 bases, with 5 bases left between them. This CDR3 comprises 12 residues. Per germline, CDR1 MNHEY and CDR2 SVGAGI. The CDR3 bases are TGTGCCAGCAGTTCAACTCAAGAGACCCAGTACTTC. Protein: CASSSTQETQYF.

CDR3 protein: CASRGLGTGDETQYF. The CDR3, as DNA: TGTGCCAGCAGAGGGTTAGGGACCGGAGATGAGACCCAGTACTTC. The V and J genes are TRBV6-5 and TRBJ2-5; D might be TRBD1 or TRBD2, each matching 5 bases. This CDR3 is built from 15 residues. Germline CDR1 is MNHEY and CDR2 is SVGAGI. The V end was cut by 6 bases, the J end by 5 bases, with 19 bases between.

J is TRBJ1-4 and V is TRBV28, with D perhaps matching TRBD1 (5 bases). This CDR3 comprises 15 residues. V lost 4 bases to trimming and J lost 4 bases, with 13 bases between them. Germline V gene sequence: CDR1 MDHEN, CDR2 SYDVKM. In DNA, the CDR3 is TGTGCCAGCAGTTACGGACACCGCCATAATGAAAAACTGTTTTTT. Its translation is CASSYGHRHNEKLFF.